This is a list of T cell receptor beta chains from one sample in a study of T cell repertoires in cytomegalovirus infection. Their cognate antigens are unknown. In TCRdb, the reads were re-called with MiXCR into one record per CDR3 protein. The data show about 350,000 distinct CDR3 sequences, about 35% seen once. The sample in question was cultured PBMCs, obtained from culture after CMV antigen stimulation. The receptors stem from a human donor in good health (CMV status not recorded). Some clones in this sample may be carry-over from other donors' samples. CDR3s include the opening cysteine and the closing phenylalanine or tryptophan. A D gene is named only where the DNA matches it firmly. The size field is filled for only some rows; it gives once, few, many or a size class.

TRBV7-2,.,TRBJ1-2,.,CASSPQEANYGYTF,TGTGCCAGCAGCCCACAGGAAGCTAACTATGGCTACACCTTC
TRBV20-1,.,TRBJ1-3,many,CSARDNQRSGNTIYF,TGCAGTGCTAGAGATAATCAACGCTCTGGAAACACCATATATTTT
TRBV7-6,.,TRBJ1-2,.,CASSFLPAGITRANYGYTF,TGTGCCAGCAGCTTTCTTCCGGCAGGGATAACAAGAGCTAACTATGGCTACACCTTC
TRBV7-9,TRBD1,TRBJ1-2,.,CASSSLTGGSSGYTF,TGTGCCAGCAGCTCCTTGACAGGGGGCTCATCTGGCTACACCTTC
TRBV4-2,TRBD2,TRBJ2-5,.,CASSQAGGGQETQYF,TGTGCCAGCAGCCAAGCGGGAGGGGGTCAAGAGACCCAGTACTTC
TRBV19,TRBD2,TRBJ2-1,.,CASSGTSVYNEQFF,TGTGCCAGTAGTGGGACTAGCGTCTACAATGAGCAGTTCTTC
TRBV5-4,.,TRBJ1-4,.,CASSYERDSARASGKLFF,TGTGCCAGCAGCTACGAACGAGACAGCGCCCGAGCAAGTGGAAAACTGTTTTTT
TRBV7-2,.,TRBJ2-3,few,CASRLTTDTQYF,TGTGCCAGCCGACTTACCACAGATACGCAGTATTTT
TRBV5-4,TRBD2,TRBJ2-1,many,CASSFGGSNEQFF,TGTGCCAGCAGCTTCGGGGGGTCCAATGAGCAGTTCTTC
TRBV9,TRBD2,TRBJ2-7,.,CASSAGLAAYEQYF,TGTGCCAGCAGCGCGGGACTAGCGGCCTACGAGCAGTACTTC
TRBV14,.,TRBJ1-1,.,CASSQLLGGLDTEAFF,TGTGCCAGCAGCCAACTTCTCGGCGGGTTGGACACTGAAGCTTTCTTT
TRBV5-1,TRBD2,TRBJ2-1,few,CASSLVASGRNEQFF,TGCGCCAGCAGCTTGGTGGCTAGCGGGAGGAATGAGCAGTTCTTC
TRBV7-2,.,TRBJ1-1,.,CASSPFRGAEAFF,TGTGCCAGCAGTCCCTTCCGGGGGGCTGAAGCTTTCTTT
TRBV5-1,.,TRBJ2-5,once,CASSLGISGSQETQYF,TGCGCCAGCAGCTTGGGGATATCAGGTTCCCAAGAGACCCAGTACTTC
TRBV18,TRBD1,TRBJ2-1,few,CASRPGQGLFAFF,TGTGCCAGTCGCCCGGGACAGGGGCTTTTTGCGTTCTTC
TRBV20-1,.,TRBJ1-1,.,CSARGDRRGVNTEAFF,TGCAGTGCTAGAGGAGACAGGCGAGGAGTGAACACTGAAGCTTTCTTT
TRBV4-3,TRBD2,TRBJ2-1,many,CASSPGTSGYNEQFF,TGCGCCAGCAGCCCCGGGACTAGCGGCTACAATGAGCAGTTCTTC
TRBV12-3/TRBV12-4,.,TRBJ2-3,.,CASSFVVFSTDTQYF,TGTGCCAGCAGTTTTGTCGTTTTCAGCACAGATACGCAGTATTTT
TRBV12-3/TRBV12-4,.,TRBJ2-1,.,CASSFREDNEQFF,TGTGCCAGCAGTTTTCGCGAGGACAATGAGCAGTTCTTC
TRBV7-6,.,TRBJ2-1,few,CASSELQGDGRQFF,TGTGCCAGCAGCGAGCTACAGGGAGATGGAAGGCAGTTCTTC
TRBV30,TRBD1,TRBJ1-1,.,CAWSATGGGGAFF,TGTGCCTGGAGCGCCACAGGGGGCGGAGGTGCTTTCTTT
TRBV4-1,.,TRBJ1-1,many,CASSQVYGSLNTEAFF,TGCGCCAGCAGCCAAGTATACGGCAGCTTGAACACTGAAGCTTTCTTT
TRBV28,.,TRBJ2-4,.,CASSLSGMGVAKNIQYF,TGTGCCAGCAGTTTATCAGGGATGGGAGTAGCCAAAAACATTCAGTACTTC
TRBV7-2,.,TRBJ1-1,.,CASSPTAREAFF,TGTGCCAGCAGTCCAACGGCCAGGGAAGCTTTCTTT
TRBV4-1,.,TRBJ1-6,.,CASSKHMRDSNSPLHF,TGCGCCAGCAGCAAGCATATGCGAGACTCCAATTCACCCCTCCACTTT
TRBV7-1,.,TRBJ2-1,.,CASSGRASNNEQFF,TGTGCCAGCAGCGGACGGGCGAGCAACAATGAGCAGTTCTTC
TRBV7-2,.,TRBJ1-2,.,CASSLNPPQGGSYGYTF,TGTGCCAGCAGCTTAAACCCCCCCCAGGGAGGTAGCTATGGCTACACCTTC
TRBV4-1,.,TRBJ1-1,.,CASSQDPWAEAFF,TGCGCCAGCAGCCAAGATCCGTGGGCTGAAGCTTTCTTT
TRBV7-2,TRBD2,TRBJ2-1,few,CASSLEAGGYNNEQFF,TGTGCCAGCAGCTTAGAAGCGGGGGGGTATAACAATGAGCAGTTCTTC
TRBV5-1,.,TRBJ1-1,.,CASSHLPPSWMGTEAFF,TGCGCCAGCAGTCATCTTCCCCCCAGTTGGATGGGCACTGAAGCTTTCTTT
TRBV19,.,TRBJ2-1,.,CASSPGDWSEQFF,TGTGCCAGTAGTCCTGGGGATTGGAGTGAGCAGTTCTTC
TRBV12-3/TRBV12-4,.,TRBJ1-4,.,CASSPQGPTNEKLFF,TGTGCCAGCAGTCCCCAGGGACCAACTAATGAAAAACTGTTTTTT
TRBV7-2,.,TRBJ1-2,many,CASSLRGRGYGYTF,TGTGCCAGCAGCCTCCGAGGAAGGGGTTATGGCTACACCTTC
TRBV7-2,.,TRBJ2-3,.,CASSPGDFVTDTQYF,TGTGCCAGCAGCCCAGGGGACTTTGTCACAGATACGCAGTATTTT
TRBV7-8,.,TRBJ2-1,many,CASSLAGTSRREQFF,TGTGCCAGCAGCTTAGCGGGGACCTCCCGCAGGGAGCAGTTCTTC
TRBV3-1,TRBD1,TRBJ2-4,few,CASSLGQAKNIQYF,TGTGCCAGCAGCCTGGGACAGGCCAAAAACATTCAGTACTTC
TRBV25-1,TRBD2,TRBJ2-7,.,CASRTPGLAGAYEQYF,TGTGCCAGCAGAACCCCGGGACTAGCGGGGGCCTACGAGCAGTACTTC
TRBV28,.,TRBJ1-1,few,CASSPGNTEAFF,TGTGCCAGCAGTCCCGGGAACACTGAAGCTTTCTTT
TRBV7-2,.,TRBJ1-5,few,CASSQGSGDQPQHF,TGTGCCAGCAGCCAGGGGTCGGGGGATCAGCCCCAGCATTTT
TRBV7-9,TRBD1,TRBJ1-2,.,CASSLETGGDYGYTF,TGTGCCAGCAGCTTAGAGACAGGGGGAGACTATGGCTACACCTTC
TRBV4-1,.,TRBJ1-5,few,CASSLGGDTLNQPQHF,TGCGCCAGCAGCCTCGGGGGGGACACTCTCAATCAGCCCCAGCATTTT
TRBV11-2,.,TRBJ2-1,.,CASSLGRDLINEQFF,TGTGCCAGCAGCTTAGGCCGGGACCTTATCAATGAGCAGTTCTTC
TRBV28,.,TRBJ2-3,few,CASSRAADTQYF,TGTGCCAGCAGTCGAGCGGCTGATACGCAGTATTTT
TRBV7-2,TRBD1,TRBJ1-2,few,CASSPITGGSGYTF,TGTGCCAGCAGCCCAATCACAGGGGGCAGTGGCTACACCTTC
TRBV18,.,TRBJ2-2,.,CASSPIGTRSGELFF,TGTGCCAGCTCACCCATTGGGACCCGAAGCGGGGAGCTGTTTTTT